What follows are 17 T cell receptor beta chains derived from one specimen sequenced in a study of blood T cell repertoires in COVID-19. The protocol was immunoSEQ multiplex PCR, while the TCRdb copy is restricted to in-frame clones and leaves out a portion. Here the sample spans 150,000 to 200,000 clones, 92% being singletons. Specimen: peripheral blood. These receptor sequences come from a man aged 30 to 45 with COVID-19, enrolled during active disease.

This CDR3 reads CASSLDEARANTGELFF. The CDR3 nucleotides read TGTGCCAGCAGCTTAGATGAGGCGCGGGCGAACACCGGGGAGCTGTTTTTT. The chain has TRBV7-7 and TRBJ2-2; possibly TRBD2 for D (5 bases). Trimming shortened V by 1 base and J by 0 bases, and 12 bases separated the two germline ends. Per germline, CDR1 SSHAT and CDR2 FNYEAQ (reference sequence). There are 17 residues in the CDR3.

The chain recombines TRBV7-8 with TRBJ1-5; TRBD1 is a possible D gene (5 bases). Germline CDR1 reads SGHVS; CDR2 reads FQNEAQ. There are 17 residues in the CDR3. The V end was cut by 5 bases, the J end by 5 bases, with 22 bases between. CDR3 DNA: TGTGCCAGCAGCCCGCTACCCCGAACAGGCCCCTATCAGCCCCAGCATTTT. Residues: CASSPLPRTGPYQPQHF.

The chain employs TRBV3-1 (or the pseudogene TRBV3-2) and TRBJ2-1; no reliable D call. The CDR3 runs to 15 residues. Germline lookup yields CDR1 LGHDT and CDR2 YNNKEL (reference sequence). Trimming pared 1 base from V and 5 bases from J, leaving 12 bases between. The CDR3 reads CASSQAGLRNNEQFF. DNA for the CDR3: TGTGCCAGCAGCCAAGCTGGGTTGAGGAACAATGAGCAGTTCTTC.

V gene TRBV7-9 combines with J gene TRBJ2-3; TRBD1 is a possible D gene (6 bases). CDR1 and CDR2 from the germline V gene are SEHNR and FQNEAQ (reference sequence). V was cut by 0 bases and J by 10 bases, with 14 bases left in between. This CDR3 is built from 14 residues. The CDR3 reads CASSLAGAHASQYF. The CDR3 bases are TGTGCCAGCAGCTTAGCGGGGGCCCATGCGTCGCAGTATTTT.

This clone was detected a few times. The rearrangement uses TRBV6-1 and TRBJ1-2, with 9 bases matching TRBD1. Germline CDR1 and CDR2: MNHNS and SASEGT. Germline trimming cut 0 bases from V and 2 bases from J; bases unmatched to any gene: 1. CDR3 length equals 15 residues. The CDR3 loop reads CASSEAQGANYGYTF. In DNA form, the CDR3 reads TGTGCCAGCAGTGAAGCACAGGGGGCAAACTATGGCTACACCTTC.

The chain is built from TRBV24-1 and TRBJ2-5; D perhaps matches TRBD2 (5 bases). Germline V gene lookup returns CDR1 KGHDR and CDR2 SFDVKD. V shed 0 bases and J shed 2 bases, with 6 bases lying between them. The CDR3 is 14 residues long. The CDR3 reads CATSDLQRQETQYF. CDR3 bases: TGTGCCACCAGTGATTTGCAGCGGCAAGAGACCCAGTACTTC.

The CDR3 here is CASTNLGAPVTEAFF. In DNA form, the CDR3 reads TGTGCCAGTACTAACCTAGGGGCCCCGGTGACTGAAGCTTTCTTT. The chain joins TRBV19 to TRBJ1-1; perhaps TRBD1 as D (5 bases). CDR1 and CDR2 from the germline V gene are LNHDA and SQIVND (reference sequence). The CDR3 has 15 residues. The V gene lost 7 bases and the J gene lost 5 bases, with 20 bases spanning the gap. The full variable domain, completed using reference TRBV19 and TRBJ1-1, is DGGITQSPKYLFRKEGQNVTLSCEQNLNHDAMYWYRQDPGQGLRLIYYSQIVNDFQKGDIAEGYSVSREKKESFPLTVTSAQKNPTAFYLCASTNLGAPVTEAFFGQGTRLTVV.

The rearrangement uses TRBV7-2 and TRBJ1-2, with 8 bases fitting TRBD1. Unmatched junction bases numbered 5, after V lost 0 bases and J lost 5 bases. Germline V gene sequence: CDR1 SGHTA, CDR2 FQGNSA. CDR3 length equals 15 residues. CDR3 DNA sequence: TGTGCCAGCAGCTTAGCCCGACAGGGGCGGTATGGCTACACCTTC. Its protein is CASSLARQGRYGYTF. Full variable domain (remainder filled in from reference TRBV7-2 and TRBJ1-2): GAGVSQSPSNKVTEKGKDVELRCDPISGHTALYWYRQSLGQGLEFLIYFQGNSAPDKSGLPSDRFSAERTGGSVSTLTIQRTQQEDSAVYLCASSLARQGRYGYTFGSGTRLTVV.

The V gene is TRBV30, the J gene TRBJ2-7; D not certain. With 2 bases removed from V and 2 bases from J, the gap between germline ends came to 7 bases. Germline V CDR1 and CDR2: GTSNPN, SVGIG (reference sequence). CDR3 length: 12 residues. This CDR3 reads CAWSPTTYEQYF. The CDR3 bases are TGTGCCTGGAGTCCAACAACCTACGAGCAGTACTTC. Full variable domain (missing parts from reference TRBV30 and TRBJ2-7): SQTIHQWPATLVQPVGSPLSLECTVEGTSNPNLYWYRQAAGRGLQLLFYSVGIGQISSEVPQNLSASRPQDRQFILSSKKLLLSDSGFYLCAWSPTTYEQYFGPGTRLTVT.

The genes are TRBV7-3 and TRBJ1-3; D gene ambiguous. Germline CDR1 reads SGHTA; CDR2 reads FQGTGA. Trimming shortened V by 2 bases and J by 0 bases, and 5 bases separated the two germline ends. The CDR3 has 14 amino acids. CDR3 sequence: CASSLLNSGNTIYF. The CDR3 DNA is TGTGCCAGCAGCTTACTAAACTCTGGAAACACCATATATTTT.

This clone has only a few counts. The chain recombines TRBV5-6 with TRBJ1-2; TRBD1 matches at 7 bases. J lost 7 bases, V lost 4 bases, and 10 bases had no gene match. The V gene's germline CDR1 is SGHDT and CDR2 YYEEEE. The CDR3 is made up of 14 amino acids. CDR3 amino acids: CASSPGGGGSGYTF. The CDR3, as DNA: TGTGCCAGCAGCCCAGGGGGTGGGGGCTCTGGCTACACCTTC.

The chain couples TRBV10-3 to TRBJ1-5; tentatively, D is TRBD1 (5 bases). Trimming shortened V by 0 bases and J by 6 bases, and 15 bases separated the two germline ends. Germline CDR1 ENHRY, CDR2 SYGVKD. The CDR3 consists of 16 residues. The chain's CDR3 is CAISESRQSGVQPQHF. The CDR3 region has the DNA TGTGCCATCAGTGAGTCGAGACAGTCAGGAGTTCAGCCCCAGCATTTT.

J is TRBJ1-1 and V is TRBV5-1, with 7 bases aligning to TRBD1. This CDR3 is built from 15 residues. The V gene's germline CDR1 is SGHRS and CDR2 YFSETQ. V lost 5 bases, J lost 0 bases, and 7 bases stayed unmatched. In nucleotides, the CDR3 is TGCGCCAGCAGTCTCGGAGGGACAGTGAACACTGAAGCTTTCTTT. Its translation: CASSLGGTVNTEAFF. Combining the CDR3 with reference TRBV5-1 and TRBJ1-1 gives the whole variable domain KAGVTQTPRYLIKTRGQQVTLSCSPISGHRSVSWYQQTPGQGLQFLFEYFSETQRNKGNFPGRFSGRQFSNSRSEMNVSTLELGDSALYLCASSLGGTVNTEAFFGQGTRLTVV.

J is TRBJ2-2 and V is TRBV29-1, with 8 positions matching TRBD1. The CDR3 is made up of 15 amino acids. Germline V CDR1 and CDR2: SQVTM, ANQGSEA. V lost 6 bases and J lost 2; bases outside the gene matches: 8. The CDR3 reads CSVPTGALNTGELFF. The CDR3 DNA sequence: TGCAGCGTCCCGACAGGGGCGCTAAACACCGGGGAGCTGTTTTTT.

This chain joins TRBV7-2 and TRBJ2-1; 11 bases fit TRBD1. The CDR3 sequence is 16 residues long. From germline, CDR1 is SGHTA and CDR2 FQGNSA. V dropped 0 bases and J dropped 9; count of bases not matched to a gene: 7. As DNA, the CDR3 is TGTGCCAGCAGCTTAGCCCAGGGACAGGGGGTTGGTGAGCAGTTCTTC. Protein: CASSLAQGQGVGEQFF.

The rearrangement uses TRBV18 and TRBJ1-2; TRBD1 matches 8 bases. The CDR3 is 15 amino acids. Germline V gene data show CDR1 as KGHSH and CDR2 as LQKENI. Trimming removed 3 bases from V and 3 bases from J; junction bases left unmatched: 6. Here the CDR3 DNA reads TGTGCCAGCTCACCTGGACAGGGAGGGGACTATGGCTACACCTTC. It translates to CASSPGQGGDYGYTF. Complete variable domain (other parts from reference TRBV18 and TRBJ1-2): NAGVMQNPRHLVRRRGQEARLRCSPMKGHSHVYWYRQLPEEGLKFMVYLQKENIIDESGMPKERFSAEFPKEGPSILRIQQVVRGDSAAYFCASSPGQGGDYGYTFGSGTRLTVV.

The V call is TRBV5-5, the J call TRBJ2-7; D not certain. This CDR3 spans 12 amino acids. Germline loops: CDR1 SGHKS, CDR2 YYEKEE (reference sequence). The V gene lost 5 bases and the J gene lost 1 base, with 7 bases spanning the gap. CDR3 coding DNA: TGTGCCAGCAGACTCTCATCCTACGAGCAGTACTTC. This codes for CASRLSSYEQYF.